One and the same sample provided the 32 T cell receptor beta chains below, sequenced in a study of Ad26.COV2.S vaccination and SARS-CoV-2 variants. Generated by immunoSEQ multiplex PCR, the TCRdb table keeps only in-frame clones and is missing some. The data contain a few hundred thousand clones, around 87% of them singletons. Treatment specified: some 19 received Ad26.COV2.S at low or high dose, single or two shots; 5 received placebo; per-sample allocation not given. Each sample was drawn 63 days after the first injection (of vaccine or placebo). Source: peripheral blood, taken in a trial of Ad26.COV2.S vaccine versus placebo. Every receptor here comes from a person aged 18-65 years who received the Ad26.COV2.S COVID-19 vaccine or a placebo.

This rearrangement joins TRBV6-2 or TRBV6-3 to TRBJ1-6; 8 bases are shared with TRBD1. V shed 5 bases, J shed 4 bases, and the junction held 4 bases outside the gene matches. The CDR3 is made up of 15 amino acids. Germline V gene sequence: CDR1 MNHEY, CDR2 SVGEGT. CDR3 DNA sequence: TGTGCCAGCAGTCACGACAGGGGTTATAATTCACCCCTCCACTTT. Residues: CASSHDRGYNSPLHF.

The CDR3, as DNA: TGTGCCAGCAGCGTAGAGCCAGGTCGCTCCTACGAGCAGTACTTC. Amino acids: CASSVEPGRSYEQYF. V gene TRBV9 combines with J gene TRBJ2-7; D ambiguous. CDR1 is SGDLS, CDR2 YYNGEE, per germline. The germline V and J ends were trimmed by 0 bases and 0 bases, with 10 bases remaining between them. The length of the CDR3 is 15 residues.

This clone was observed once. The J gene is TRBJ1-5, the V gene TRBV30; 7 bases fit TRBD1. CDR1 is GTSNPN and CDR2 is SVGIG in the germline V gene (reference sequence). V was clipped by 5 bases and J by 6 bases; unmatched bases: 7. The CDR3 is 13 amino acids. Here the CDR3 DNA reads TGTGCCTGGTGCACAGGGGATGGTCAGCCCCAGCATTTT. Residues: CAWCTGDGQPQHF.

V and J are TRBV7-2 and TRBJ1-5, with D unclear. Between the trimmed V and J ends, which lost 3 bases and 0 bases, there was a span of 12 bases. The CDR3 consists of 16 residues. Germline V gives CDR1 SGHTA, CDR2 FQGNSA. CDR3 sequence (DNA): TGTGCCAGCAGCTTGAATGGTGTATTTAGCAATCAGCCCCAGCATTTT. Translated: CASSLNGVFSNQPQHF.

This clone was detected a few times. The chain joins TRBV28 to TRBJ1-4; a weak D match, TRBD1 (5 bases). Deletions cut 5 bases from V and 4 bases from J, with 17 bases between. The CDR3 consists of 16 residues. Per germline, CDR1 MDHEN and CDR2 SYDVKM. The CDR3 spells CASSARDWGGNEKLFF. For the CDR3, the DNA is TGTGCCAGCAGTGCCCGTGATTGGGGCGGTAATGAAAAACTGTTTTTT.

The gene calls are TRBV3-1 (or the pseudogene TRBV3-2) and TRBJ1-1, with D perhaps TRBD1 (5 bases). Germline V CDR1 and CDR2: LGHDT, YNNKEL (reference sequence). The V gene lost 0 bases and the J gene lost 2 bases, with 13 bases spanning the gap. The length of the CDR3 is 16 residues. In DNA, the CDR3 is TGTGCCAGCAGCCAAGATTTGCGGGGGACCAACACTGAAGCTTTCTTT. Its translation: CASSQDLRGTNTEAFF.

This chain uses TRBV6-6 with TRBJ2-1; no clear D. The germline V gene has CDR1 MNHNY and CDR2 SVGAGI (reference sequence). V gave up 4 bases and J gave up 13 bases, with 8 bases separating them. This CDR3 region has 10 residues. The CDR3 here is CASSSSRQFF. The CDR3 nucleotides read TGTGCCAGCAGTTCCTCCCGTCAGTTCTTC.

The gene calls are TRBV6-2 or TRBV6-3 and TRBJ1-2; D is undetermined. The V end was cut by 5 bases, the J end by 5 bases, with 12 bases between. Germline CDR1 is MNHEY and CDR2 is SVGEGT. The length of the CDR3 is 13 residues. The CDR3 region is CASSTRALYGYTF. The CDR3 region has the DNA TGTGCCAGCAGTACCCGGGCCCTTTATGGCTACACCTTC.

The chain recombines TRBV29-1 with TRBJ2-5; TRBD1 is a possible D gene (5 bases). The V end lost 6 bases, the J end lost 4 bases, and 18 bases lay between the germline ends. The CDR3 covers 14 residues. Per the germline V gene, CDR1 is SQVTM and CDR2 is ANQGSEA. In DNA, the CDR3 is TGCAGCGTAGTCCCTGTGGGGCGCGGAGAGACCCAGTACTTC. It encodes CSVVPVGRGETQYF.

The genes are TRBV9 and TRBJ2-2, with 8 bases that match TRBD2. V trimming: 0 bases; J trimming: 7 bases; junction bases outside the gene matches: 11. The germline V gene encodes CDR1 SGDLS and CDR2 YYNGEE. The CDR3 contains 17 residues. CDR3 DNA: TGTGCCAGCAGCGTAGTACCCGGGGGGGCCCGGGGCGGGGAGCTGTTTTTT. Translation: CASSVVPGGARGGELFF.

This clone was counted a single time. The rearrangement joins TRBV11-2 to TRBJ2-3; 8 bases align to TRBD2. V was clipped by 4 bases and J by 2 bases; unmatched bases: 11. Germline V gene sequence: CDR1 SGHAT, CDR2 FQNNGV. The CDR3 sequence is 17 residues long. The CDR3 here is CASSYLPAGGYTDTQYF. The CDR3 coding sequence is TGTGCCAGCAGCTACCTTCCGGCGGGGGGCTACACAGATACGCAGTATTTT.

The chain has TRBV4-1 and TRBJ2-1, with D possibly TRBD2 on 6 matching bases. The CDR3 sequence is 14 residues long. V lost 7 bases, J lost 4 bases, and 14 bases lay in between. Per the germline V gene, CDR1 is MGHRA and CDR2 is YSYEKL. CDR3 in amino acids: CASKDGGAYNEQFF. The CDR3 DNA is TGCGCCAGCAAAGATGGCGGGGCGTACAATGAGCAGTTCTTC.

The chain couples TRBV7-9 to TRBJ1-6; a possible D gene is TRBD1 (5 bases). Germline loops: CDR1 SEHNR, CDR2 FQNEAQ (reference sequence). Trimming removed 7 bases at V and 6 bases at J, with 22 bases between. This CDR3 comprises 17 residues. The CDR3 bases are TGTGCCAGCACCCTACTGAATACCGGGGGGATTAATTCACCCCTCCACTTT. Its translation: CASTLLNTGGINSPLHF.

The V call is TRBV24-1, the J call TRBJ2-1, with 11 bases identical to TRBD2. Germline V gene sequence: CDR1 KGHDR, CDR2 SFDVKD. This CDR3 region has 12 residues. Trimming cost V 10 bases and J 8 bases; bases outside gene matches: 3. CDR3 sequence (DNA): TGTGCCACGGGACTAGCGGCCCATGAGCAGTTCTTC. Its protein is CATGLAAHEQFF.

J is TRBJ2-7 and V is TRBV4-3, with D perhaps matching TRBD1 (5 bases). V lost 1 base, J lost 3 bases, and 7 bases lay in between. Germline lookup yields CDR1 LGHNA and CDR2 YSLEER. This CDR3 is 13 amino acids long. In DNA form, the CDR3 reads TGCGCCAGCAGCCAAGGACAGAACTACGAGCAGTACTTC. Translating gives CASSQGQNYEQYF.

The genes are TRBV9 and TRBJ1-6, with a tentative D call TRBD1 (5 bases). The CDR3 is made up of 16 amino acids. CDR1 is SGDLS, CDR2 YYNGEE, per germline. V was cut by 1 base and J by 0 bases, with 8 bases left in between. The CDR3 nucleotides are TGTGCCAGCAGCGTATCGGGGACCTCCTATAATTCACCCCTCCACTTT. Translation: CASSVSGTSYNSPLHF.

The chain links TRBV6-2 or TRBV6-3 to TRBJ2-1, with TRBD2 identical over 8 bases. J gave up 3 bases and V 4 bases, and 8 bases lay outside the gene matches. The length of the CDR3 is 16 residues. Germline-derived CDR1 and CDR2 are MNHEY and SVGEGT. The CDR3 is CASSSPGGGLYNEQFF. CDR3 in DNA: TGTGCCAGCAGTTCGCCTGGCGGGGGGCTCTACAATGAGCAGTTCTTC.

This sequence joins TRBV7-6 and TRBJ2-1; possibly TRBD1 or TRBD2 for D (5 bases each). The CDR3 has 18 residues. The ends were cut back, 5 bases at V and 1 base at J, with 21 bases in the middle. Germline V CDR1 and CDR2: SGHVS, FNYEAQ. The CDR3 protein is CASSPFPGSSGSYNEQFF. In DNA form, the CDR3 reads TGTGCCAGCAGCCCCTTCCCGGGAAGCTCAGGGTCCTACAATGAGCAGTTCTTC.

The sample holds a few counts of this clone. The rearrangement links TRBV10-3 to TRBJ1-2; D remains unclear. The V and J ends lost 0 bases and 4 bases respectively, with 12 bases between them. CDR3 length: 15 amino acids. Germline CDR1 and CDR2: ENHRY and SYGVKD. DNA of the CDR3: TGTGCCATCAGTGAGTCGACCTTAAACGGCTATGGCTACACCTTC. It yields the protein CAISESTLNGYGYTF.

A single count supports this clone. V gene TRBV20-1 combines with J gene TRBJ1-1; unclear D gene. CDR3 length: 11 amino acids. The V gene's germline CDR1 is DFQATT and CDR2 SNEGSKA (reference sequence). V was cut by 3 bases and J by 5 bases, with 7 bases left in between. This chain's CDR3 is CSARALTEAFF. Written as DNA, the CDR3 is TGCAGTGCTAGGGCTCTGACTGAAGCTTTCTTT.

The chain combines TRBV15 with TRBJ2-1, with 10 bases that match TRBD2. The CDR3 runs to 15 residues. Trimming removed 0 bases from V and 8 bases from J; junction bases left unmatched: 4. The germline V gene has CDR1 LNHNV and CDR2 YYDKDF (reference sequence). The CDR3 spells CATSRDLGLADEQFF. CDR3 DNA sequence: TGTGCCACCAGCAGAGACCTAGGACTAGCGGATGAGCAGTTCTTC.

This clone came up once. The gene calls are TRBV5-6 and TRBJ2-5, with D uncertain. The CDR3 has 14 amino acids. Germline V gene sequence: CDR1 SGHDT, CDR2 YYEEEE. V gave up 1 base and J gave up 6 bases, with 13 bases separating them. The CDR3 DNA reads as TGTGCCAGCAGCTTGATAGCCAGACCCAAGACCCAGTACTTC. Its translation is CASSLIARPKTQYF.

This chain uses TRBV15 with TRBJ1-2; D remains unclear. With 0 bases removed from V and 4 bases from J, the gap between germline ends came to 6 bases. The germline gives CDR1 LNHNV, CDR2 YYDKDF (reference sequence). The CDR3 loop spans 13 amino acids. This chain's CDR3 is CATSRDSLYGYTF. The CDR3 coding sequence is TGTGCCACCAGCAGAGATTCCCTCTATGGCTACACCTTC.

This rearrangement joins TRBV7-3 to TRBJ2-5, with D possibly being TRBD1 or TRBD2 (5 bases each). This CDR3 spans 14 amino acids. Germline loops: CDR1 SGHTA, CDR2 FQGTGA. CDR3 protein: CAGVVSEGQETQYF. The CDR3 DNA reads TGTGCAGGGGTGGTAAGTGAGGGGCAAGAGACCCAGTACTTC.

V usage is TRBV30 and J usage is TRBJ2-2, with 11 nucleotides matching TRBD1. Germline loops: CDR1 GTSNPN, CDR2 SVGIG (reference sequence). The CDR3 has 15 amino acids. Unmatched junction bases numbered 4, after V lost 5 bases and J lost 2 bases. The CDR3 loop is CAWGQGATNTGELFF. For the CDR3, the DNA is TGTGCCTGGGGACAGGGGGCAACAAACACCGGGGAGCTGTTTTTT.

J is TRBJ1-6 and V is TRBV19; D is undetermined. This CDR3 comprises 11 residues. The V end was cut by 4 bases, the J end by 10 bases, with 5 bases between. Germline V gene lookup returns CDR1 LNHDA and CDR2 SQIVND (reference sequence). The chain's CDR3 is CASSTGSPLHF. CDR3 sequence (DNA): TGTGCCAGTAGTACTGGGTCACCCCTCCACTTT. The full variable domain, completed using reference TRBV19 and TRBJ1-6, is DGGITQSPKYLFRKEGQNVTLSCEQNLNHDAMYWYRQDPGQGLRLIYYSQIVNDFQKGDIAEGYSVSREKKESFPLTVTSAQKNPTAFYLCASSTGSPLHFGNGTRLTVT.

V and J are TRBV5-1 and TRBJ1-3, with a weak D call TRBD1 (5 bases). Germline V lookup: CDR1 SGHRS, CDR2 YFSETQ. Deletions cut 0 bases from V and 0 bases from J, with 7 bases between. The CDR3 runs 15 residues. CDR3 DNA sequence: TGCGCCAGCAGCTTGGTGGGGGACTCTGGAAACACCATATATTTT. Residues: CASSLVGDSGNTIYF.

CDR3 nucleotides: TGCGCCAGCAGCCAAGCTGCCCAGGTCCGGAACACCGGGGAGCTGTTTTTT. This gives the protein CASSQAAQVRNTGELFF. This chain joins TRBV4-3 and TRBJ2-2; D unclear. The CDR3 has 17 residues. The germline gives CDR1 LGHNA, CDR2 YSLEER. The V gene lost 1 base and the J gene lost 1 base, with 13 bases spanning the gap.

The chain recombines TRBV30 with TRBJ2-1, with D maybe TRBD2 (6 bases). Looked up from germline, CDR1 is GTSNPN and CDR2 is SVGIG (reference sequence). This CDR3 region has 14 residues. Trimming removed 2 bases from V and 7 bases from J, with 15 bases in between. The CDR3 nucleotides are TGTGCCTGGAGTCCAGGAGGGAGTTTAAATGAGCAGTTCTTC. Its translation is CAWSPGGSLNEQFF.

This chain connects TRBV6-5 to TRBJ1-3, with D hard to call. The germline gives CDR1 MNHEY, CDR2 SVGAGI. Trimming removed 6 bases at V and 2 bases at J, with 8 bases between. CDR3 length equals 13 residues. The DNA of the CDR3 is TGTGCCAGCAGCCGGGATGCTGGAAACACCATATATTTT. Its protein is CASSRDAGNTIYF.

This chain links TRBV19 with TRBJ1-4; D possibly corresponds to TRBD1 (6 bases). The germline V gene has CDR1 LNHDA and CDR2 SQIVND (reference sequence). This CDR3 comprises 13 residues. V lost 10 bases, J lost 8 bases, and 17 bases lay in between. The DNA for the CDR3 is TGTGCCACCTCAGGGGCCTACCGCGAAAAACTGTTTTTT. This gives the protein CATSGAYREKLFF. The whole variable domain, filled in from reference TRBV19 and TRBJ1-4, reads DGGITQSPKYLFRKEGQNVTLSCEQNLNHDAMYWYRQDPGQGLRLIYYSQIVNDFQKGDIAEGYSVSREKKESFPLTVTSAQKNPTAFYLCATSGAYREKLFFGSGTQLSVL.

The rearrangement links TRBV12-3 or TRBV12-4 to TRBJ2-5; D is perhaps TRBD2 (6 bases). The CDR3 has 13 residues. The germline V and J ends were trimmed by 1 base and 6 bases, with 9 bases remaining between them. CDR3 nucleotide sequence: TGTGCCAGCAGTTTAGGGGGGAGGAAGACCCAGTACTTC. Residues: CASSLGGRKTQYF.